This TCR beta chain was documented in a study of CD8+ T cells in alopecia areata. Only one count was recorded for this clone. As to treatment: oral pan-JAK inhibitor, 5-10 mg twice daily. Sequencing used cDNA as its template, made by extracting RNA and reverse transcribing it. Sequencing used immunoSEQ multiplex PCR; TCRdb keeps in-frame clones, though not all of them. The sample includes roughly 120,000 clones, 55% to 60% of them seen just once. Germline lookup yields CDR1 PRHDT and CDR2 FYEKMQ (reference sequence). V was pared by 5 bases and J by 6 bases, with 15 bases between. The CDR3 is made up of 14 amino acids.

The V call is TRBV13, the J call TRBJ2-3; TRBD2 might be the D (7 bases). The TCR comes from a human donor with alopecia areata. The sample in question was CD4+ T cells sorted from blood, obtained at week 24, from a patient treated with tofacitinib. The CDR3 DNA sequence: TGTGCCAGCAGCCCTCGGGGGGCCGGGGATACGCAGTATTTT. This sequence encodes CASSPRGAGDTQYF.